This TCR beta chain was obtained from a study of blood T cell repertoires in COVID-19. Study overall: The study drew acute and convalescent COVID-19 samples from the United States, Italy and Spain. The analysed material was cDNA or gDNA that came from T cells, B-cell-depleted T cells, or PBMCs.

Profiling relied on immunoSEQ multiplex PCR, and the TCRdb table lists in-frame clones only, not all of them. Altogether 300,000 to 400,000 clones are present, about 90% being singletons, with the ten largest covering 7.8%. The V and J ends lost 9 bases and 3 bases respectively, with 11 bases between them. CDR3 length equals 12 residues. The germline gives CDR1 LNHDA, CDR2 SQIVND (reference sequence). Specimen: peripheral blood. This chain links TRBV19 with TRBJ2-5, with a tentative D call TRBD1 (6 bases). The source is a woman between 50 and 59 years old who had recovered from COVID-19. CDR3 sequence (DNA): TGTGCCAGCGGACAGACTGAAGAGACCCAGTACTTC. Protein sequence: CASGQTEETQYF. The complete variable domain, with remaining parts taken from reference TRBV19 and TRBJ2-5, reads DGGITQSPKYLFRKEGQNVTLSCEQNLNHDAMYWYRQDPGQGLRLIYYSQIVNDFQKGDIAEGYSVSREKKESFPLTVTSAQKNPTAFYLCASGQTEETQYFGPGTRLLVL.